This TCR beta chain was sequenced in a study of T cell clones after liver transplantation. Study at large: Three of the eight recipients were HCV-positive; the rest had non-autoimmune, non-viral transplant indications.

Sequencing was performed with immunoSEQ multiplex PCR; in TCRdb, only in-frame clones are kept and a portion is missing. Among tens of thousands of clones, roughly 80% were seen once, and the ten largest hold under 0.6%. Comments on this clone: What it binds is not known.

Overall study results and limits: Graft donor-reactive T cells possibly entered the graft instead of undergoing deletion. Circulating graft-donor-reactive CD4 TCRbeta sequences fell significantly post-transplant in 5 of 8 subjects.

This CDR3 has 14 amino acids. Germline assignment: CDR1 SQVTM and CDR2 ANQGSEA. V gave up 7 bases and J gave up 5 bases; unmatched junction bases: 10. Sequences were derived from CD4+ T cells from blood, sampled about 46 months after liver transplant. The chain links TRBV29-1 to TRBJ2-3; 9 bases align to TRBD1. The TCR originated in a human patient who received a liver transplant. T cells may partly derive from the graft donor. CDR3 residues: CSGHRDRDGDTQYF. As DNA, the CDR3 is TGCAGCGGTCACCGGGACAGGGACGGAGATACGCAGTATTTT.